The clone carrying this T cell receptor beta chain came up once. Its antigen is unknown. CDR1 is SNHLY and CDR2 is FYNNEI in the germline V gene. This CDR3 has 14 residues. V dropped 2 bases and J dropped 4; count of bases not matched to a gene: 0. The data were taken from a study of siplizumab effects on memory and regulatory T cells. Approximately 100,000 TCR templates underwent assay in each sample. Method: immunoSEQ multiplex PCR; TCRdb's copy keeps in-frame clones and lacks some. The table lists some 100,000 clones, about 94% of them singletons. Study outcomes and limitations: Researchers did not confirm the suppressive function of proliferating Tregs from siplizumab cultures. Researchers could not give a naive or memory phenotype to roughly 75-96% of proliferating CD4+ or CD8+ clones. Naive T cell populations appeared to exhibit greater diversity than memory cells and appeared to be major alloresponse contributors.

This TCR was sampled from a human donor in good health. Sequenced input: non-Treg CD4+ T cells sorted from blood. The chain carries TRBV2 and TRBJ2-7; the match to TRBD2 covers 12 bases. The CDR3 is CASSETSGGYEQYF. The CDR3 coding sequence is TGTGCCAGCAGTGAAACTAGCGGGGGGTACGAGCAGTACTTC.